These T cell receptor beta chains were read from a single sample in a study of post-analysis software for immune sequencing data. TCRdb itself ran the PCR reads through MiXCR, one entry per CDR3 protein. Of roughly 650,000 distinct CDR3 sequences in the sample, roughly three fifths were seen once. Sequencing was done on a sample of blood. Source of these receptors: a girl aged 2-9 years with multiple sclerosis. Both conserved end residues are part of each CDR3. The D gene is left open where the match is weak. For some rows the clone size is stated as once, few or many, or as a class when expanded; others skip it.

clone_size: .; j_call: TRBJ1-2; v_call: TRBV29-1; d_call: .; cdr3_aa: CSVEEGAYGYTF; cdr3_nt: TGCAGCGTTGAAGAGGGGGCCTATGGCTACACCTTC
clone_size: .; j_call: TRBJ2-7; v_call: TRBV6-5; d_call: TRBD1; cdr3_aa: CASSYDGQGPPYEQYF; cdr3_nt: TGTGCCAGCAGTTACGACGGACAGGGCCCCCCCTACGAGCAGTACTTC
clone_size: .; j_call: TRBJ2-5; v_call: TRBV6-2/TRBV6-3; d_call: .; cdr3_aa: CASSPTEETQYF; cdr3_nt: TGTGCCAGCAGTCCGACCGAGGAGACCCAGTACTTC
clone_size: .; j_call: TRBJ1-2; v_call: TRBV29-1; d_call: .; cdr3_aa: CSVQGTNYGYTF; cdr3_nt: TGCAGCGTTCAGGGAACTAACTATGGCTACACCTTC
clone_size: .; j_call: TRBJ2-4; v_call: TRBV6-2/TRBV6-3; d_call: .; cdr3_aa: CASSYGALGPYF; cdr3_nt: TGTGCCAGCAGTTACGGCGCCCTTGGGCCGTACTTC
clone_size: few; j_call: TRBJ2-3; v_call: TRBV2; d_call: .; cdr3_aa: CASNNYGDTDTQYF; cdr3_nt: TGTGCCAGCAATAACTACGGAGACACAGATACGCAGTATTTT
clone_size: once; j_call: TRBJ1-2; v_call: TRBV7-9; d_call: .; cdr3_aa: CASSLGASRDGYTF; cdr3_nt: TGTGCCAGCAGCTTAGGGGCGTCGAGGGATGGCTACACCTTC
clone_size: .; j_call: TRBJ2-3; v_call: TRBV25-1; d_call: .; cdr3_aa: CASSVGTPAQYF; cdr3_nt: TGTGCCAGCAGCGTTGGGACCCCCGCGCAGTATTTT
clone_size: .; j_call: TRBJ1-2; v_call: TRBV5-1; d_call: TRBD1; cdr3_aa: CASSLTEGAQGYTF; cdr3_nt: TGCGCCAGCAGCCTTACCGAGGGGGCTCAGGGCTACACCTTC
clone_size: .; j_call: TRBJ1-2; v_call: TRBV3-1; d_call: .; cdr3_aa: CASSQMAGSIGYTF; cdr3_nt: TGTGCCAGCAGCCAAATGGCGGGGAGCATAGGCTACACCTTC
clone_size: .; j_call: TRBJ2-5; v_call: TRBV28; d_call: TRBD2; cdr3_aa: CASSLSLLGTSGGPQETQYF; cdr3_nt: TGTGCCAGCAGTTTATCCCTACTCGGGACTAGCGGGGGGCCGCAAGAGACCCAGTACTTC
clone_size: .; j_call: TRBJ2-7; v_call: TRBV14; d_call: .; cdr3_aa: CASSQEAGSEQYF; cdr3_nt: TGTGCCAGCAGCCAAGAGGCCGGATCCGAGCAGTACTTC
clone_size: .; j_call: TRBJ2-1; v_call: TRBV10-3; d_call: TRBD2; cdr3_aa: CAISDSAGTTYNEQFF; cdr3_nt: TGTGCCATCAGTGATTCTGCCGGGACTACCTACAATGAGCAGTTCTTC
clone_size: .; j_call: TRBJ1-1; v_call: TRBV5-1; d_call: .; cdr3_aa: CASSLLGSNREIMNTEAFF; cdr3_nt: TGCGCCAGCAGCTTGCTAGGGTCCAACAGGGAAATCATGAACACTGAAGCTTTCTTT
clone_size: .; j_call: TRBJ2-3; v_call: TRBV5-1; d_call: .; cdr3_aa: CASRPGGDTQYF; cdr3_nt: TGCGCCAGCCGCCCCGGAGGGGATACGCAGTATTTT
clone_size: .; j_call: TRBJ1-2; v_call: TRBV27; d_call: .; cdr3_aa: CASRITQATNYGYTF; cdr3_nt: TGTGCCAGCAGAATTACCCAAGCTACTAACTATGGCTACACCTTC
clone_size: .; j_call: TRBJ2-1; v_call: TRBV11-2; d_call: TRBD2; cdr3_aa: CASRNLAGSSYNEQFF; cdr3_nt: TGTGCCAGCAGGAATCTAGCGGGTAGCTCCTACAATGAGCAGTTCTTC
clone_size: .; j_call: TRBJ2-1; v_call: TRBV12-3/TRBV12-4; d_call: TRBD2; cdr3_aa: CASSLGVAGGFSYNEQFF; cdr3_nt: TGTGCCAGCAGTTTAGGGGTAGCGGGGGGCTTCTCCTACAATGAGCAGTTCTTC
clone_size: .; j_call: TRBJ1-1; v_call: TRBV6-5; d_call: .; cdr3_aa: CASSDLLGTEAFF; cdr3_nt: TGTGCCAGCAGTGACCTCTTGGGCACTGAAGCTTTCTTT
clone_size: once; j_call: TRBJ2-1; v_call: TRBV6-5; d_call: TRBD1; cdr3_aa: CASSYSLDRENEQFF; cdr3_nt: TGTGCTAGCAGTTACTCGCTGGACAGGGAGAATGAGCAGTTCTTC
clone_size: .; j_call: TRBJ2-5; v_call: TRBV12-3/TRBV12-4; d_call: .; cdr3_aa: CASSSRNTETQYF; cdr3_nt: TGTGCCAGCAGTTCAAGGAACACAGAGACCCAGTACTTC
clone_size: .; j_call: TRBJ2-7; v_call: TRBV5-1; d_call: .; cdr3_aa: CASSFRDADYEQYF; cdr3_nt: TGCGCCAGCAGCTTCAGGGACGCCGACTACGAGCAGTACTTC
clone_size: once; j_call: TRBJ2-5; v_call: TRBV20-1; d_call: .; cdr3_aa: CSAREAGGAETQYF; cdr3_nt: TGCAGTGCTAGAGAAGCGGGCGGGGCAGAGACCCAGTACTTC
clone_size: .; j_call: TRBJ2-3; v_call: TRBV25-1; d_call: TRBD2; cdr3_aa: CASSEWSSGELTDTQYF; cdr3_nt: TGTGCCAGCAGTGAATGGTCTAGCGGGGAACTCACAGATACGCAGTATTTT
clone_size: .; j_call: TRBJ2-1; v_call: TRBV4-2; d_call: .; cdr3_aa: CASSPLEGGEQFF; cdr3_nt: TGTGCCAGCAGCCCCCTGGAGGGCGGTGAGCAGTTCTTC
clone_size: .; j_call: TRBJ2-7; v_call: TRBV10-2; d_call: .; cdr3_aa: CASRGDYGGAYEQYF; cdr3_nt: TGCGCCAGTAGGGGGGATTATGGAGGGGCCTACGAGCAGTACTTC
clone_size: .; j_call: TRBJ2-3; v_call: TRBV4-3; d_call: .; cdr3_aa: CASSQDRDISTDTQYF; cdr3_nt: TGCGCCAGCAGCCAAGACAGAGACATCAGCACAGATACGCAGTATTTT
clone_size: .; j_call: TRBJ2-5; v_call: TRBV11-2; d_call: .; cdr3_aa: CASSKPGVETQYF; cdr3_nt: TGTGCCAGCAGCAAACCAGGTGTAGAGACCCAGTACTTC
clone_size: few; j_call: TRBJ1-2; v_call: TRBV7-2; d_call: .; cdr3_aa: CASSSGNTGYTF; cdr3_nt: TGTGCCAGCAGCTCAGGGAATACTGGCTACACCTTC
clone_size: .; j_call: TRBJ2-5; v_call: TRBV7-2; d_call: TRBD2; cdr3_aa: CASSSLGLAETQYF; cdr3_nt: TGTGCCAGCAGCTCCCTGGGACTAGCAGAGACCCAGTACTTC
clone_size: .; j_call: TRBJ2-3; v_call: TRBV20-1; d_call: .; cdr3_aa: CSARDPAGTITDTQYF; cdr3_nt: TGCAGTGCTAGAGATCCGGCAGGGACAATCACAGATACGCAGTATTTT
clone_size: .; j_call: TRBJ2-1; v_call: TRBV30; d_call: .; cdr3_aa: CAWIRALPYNEQFF; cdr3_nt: TGTGCCTGGATCCGGGCCCTACCGTACAATGAGCAGTTCTTC
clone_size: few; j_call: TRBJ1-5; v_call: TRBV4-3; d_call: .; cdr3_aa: CASSQDIGQPQHF; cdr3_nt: TGCGCCAGCAGCCAAGATATTGGCCAGCCCCAGCATTTT
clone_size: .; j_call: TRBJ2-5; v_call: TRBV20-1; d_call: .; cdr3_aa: CSARKAQETQYF; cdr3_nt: TGCAGTGCTAGAAAGGCACAAGAGACCCAGTACTTC